This TCR beta chain originates from a study of long-term antiretroviral therapy in people with HIV (dated by TCRdb to between 2020 and 2023). With respect to the entire study: The earliest samples were collected about a decade before the 2015 WHO recommendation for immediate ART, when ART was typically delayed until CD4 counts fell. A total of fewer than 250 cryopreserved PBMC samples came from around 30 adults with confirmed HIV infection and were collected serially over a mean of around 6 years (range 1-12). About 40% of the roughly 30 participants with HIV were female. A retrospective serial study tested whether changes in peripheral blood TRB repertoire composition and diversity were associated with ART initiation and durable HIV suppression. No cross-contamination during QIAcube processing was shown when test extractions of a monoclonal T-cell line were performed alongside approximately 32 polyclonal samples. Results and caveats for the whole study, not just this receptor: Because cell numbers in pre-ART samples were limited, unsorted PBMC were profiled instead of sorted CD4+ and CD8+ T cells. Inferences about post-ART repertoire changes were limited because no data were available on ART adherence, viral resistance or therapy changes. Starting ART was linked to a significant rise in TRB diversity, yet even after long-term ART the diversity remained significantly lower than in transplant donor controls. The samples span the years 2004 to 2017, and the ART regimens used may be less effective than current regimens. Narrower CDR3 length ranges were observed in HIV repertoires than in controls, and an antigen-experienced repertoire with only a slight naive shift after ART was suggested by the network structure. Expanded TRB clones identified before ART initiation dominated the repertoire across all time points, though the dominance fluctuated and decreased in many PLHIV after ART. Limited PBMC availability meant only the TCR beta chain was sequenced, without alpha chain pairing.

V is pared back by 2 bases and J by 7 bases, with 12 bases lying between the germline termini. Including cysteine and phenylalanine, the CDR3 has 15 amino acids. Left in the record is the CDR3 DNA by itself, 45 bases read in frame from the first base. The germline V gene (reference sequence) sets CDR1 to MNHEY and CDR2 to SMNVEV. The immunoSEQ hsTCRB v3.0 assay was used at survey level resolution for TRB variable region sequencing. The targeted TRB sequencing depth was about 40,000-50,000 T-cell genomes per sample. An Illumina MiSeq with a v3 150-cycle kit was used to sequence the pooled TRB libraries. The paper's processing steps were these. Repertoire analysis was run in R within a reproducible Nextflow workflow that covered QC, data transformation and analysis. Custom analyses were implemented in LymphoSeq2, an R package for AIRR-Seq data exploration. A few samples yielding fewer than 5000 total TRB sequences were excluded, leaving 150 to 200 analyzed HIV repertoires. Of the roughly 180 retained HIV repertoires, 55 to 60 were collected before and 129 after ART initiation. Repertoires were downsampled to 5000 TRB nucleotide sequences, and summary statistics were averaged over 100 downsampling iterations. Only TRB sequences with CDR3 regions of at least seven amino acids were retained for analysis. Two measures captured diversity: a Shannon entropy-derived clonality score and the Gini coefficient. In the repertoire networks, any two of the top 5000 CDR3 amino acid sequences were connected whenever the two sequences differed by an edit distance of one. GLIPH2 predicted antigen specificity groups and MHC restriction for TRB CDR3 amino acid sequences. CDR3 amino acid sequences were matched against VDJdb and McPAS-TCR to flag known CMV, EBV, HIV or tissue antigen associations. Pre-ART, post-ART and control groups were compared with Wilcoxon signed-rank tests and Holm-Bonferroni correction. TCRdb carries this immuneACCESS record with in-frame sequences only. Its versions omit some clonotypes, under half of them owing to an unresolved V gene in the studies checked, with the rest unexplained. That table furnishes V, J and clone size, whereas the DNA furnished D and trimming. The sample table shows 25,000 to 35,000 clones, and about three quarters are seen once. Less than 9.5% of the sample lies in the top ten.

Turning to this clone: Its cognate antigen has yet to be identified. No much larger clonotype is one base removed from it; base qualities were not supplied.

Inclusion was restricted to participants for whom at least one PBMC sample before ART initiation and at least two post-ART samples were available. Every participant with HIV received treatment in the United States of America. Cryopreserved samples of roughly 0.95-10 million PBMC were thawed and washed before DNA extraction. At the time of the earliest PBMC sample, participants with HIV were aged between 23 and 54 years. PBMC samples from each participant spanned 1-4 timepoints before ART initiation and 2-8 timepoints after ART initiation, with a median of 7 samples. Serial HIV viral load, CD4+ T-cell count, ART history and demographic data were obtained for every participant. A Qiagen kit on a QIAcube was used to extract genomic DNA from unsorted PBMC, with samples processed in batches of 12.

The chain is assembled from TRBV27 and TRBJ1-6; 5 matching bases give a weak D call of TRBD1. The sequence was obtained from a woman in her fifties or sixties with HIV. Source: unsorted PBMCs, taken 3.1 years after starting antiretroviral therapy. The CDR3 here reads CASSLEGRGNSPLHF. The sequenced DNA: TGTGCCAGCAGTTTAGAAGGACGGGGGAATTCACCCCTCCACTTT.